This is a list of T cell receptor beta chains from one sample in a study. In TCRdb, the RT-PCR reads were re-called with MiXCR into one record per CDR3 protein. The profile shows about 680,000 distinct CDR3 sequences, 11% to 15% of them singletons. The sample was memory CD4+ T cells from blood. These receptors all stem from a female donor in good health, serving as a healthy control. Each CDR3 is given with its conserved first and last residue. A D gene is named only where the DNA matches it firmly. Some rows have no size entry. The others give once, few or many, or a class for an expanded clone.

TRBV7-2	many	13	TRBJ2-7	-	CASSLLQRGEQYF	TGTGCCAGCAGCTTACTACAAAGAGGCGAGCAGTACTTC
TRBV29-1	-	11	TRBJ1-2	-	CSGAGQYGYTF	TGCAGCGGGGCGGGGCAGTATGGCTACACCTTC
TRBV6-2/TRBV6-3	-	11	TRBJ2-1	-	CASKLYNEQFF	TGTGCCAGCAAGCTCTACAATGAGCAGTTCTTC
TRBV25-1	few	14	TRBJ1-5	TRBD1	CASSESDRVESQHF	TGTGCCAGCAGTGAATCCGACAGGGTAGAGTCCCAGCATTTT
TRBV7-3	many	14	TRBJ2-1	-	CASSPNTGPVEQFF	TGTGCCAGCAGCCCAAATACAGGCCCTGTGGAGCAGTTCTTC
TRBV9	few	14	TRBJ2-7	-	CASSGGGQLPEQYF	TGTGCCAGCAGCGGGGGGGGACAGCTCCCCGAGCAGTACTTC
TRBV27	few	13	TRBJ2-5	TRBD2	CASSFGREGTQYF	TGTGCCAGCAGTTTCGGCAGGGAGGGGACCCAGTACTTC
TRBV20-1	-	14	TRBJ2-7	-	CSAGTGTAKGEQYF	TGCAGTGCTGGAACCGGGACGGCGAAGGGCGAGCAGTACTTC
TRBV3-1	-	17	TRBJ2-7	TRBD2	CASSQPDASGRAGEQYF	TGTGCCAGCAGCCAACCGGATGCTAGCGGGAGGGCAGGCGAGCAGTACTTC
TRBV2	-	15	TRBJ2-1	-	CASRAGTQLYNEQFF	TGTGCCAGCAGAGCCGGGACCCAACTATACAATGAGCAGTTCTTC
TRBV28	-	16	TRBJ1-4	-	CASSRTGVVTNEKLFF	TGTGCCAGCAGCAGAACCGGGGTCGTGACTAATGAAAAACTGTTTTTT
TRBV20-1	-	16	TRBJ2-7	-	CSASDSLGRGGYEQYF	TGCAGTGCTAGTGACTCTTTGGGCAGGGGAGGTTACGAGCAGTACTTC
TRBV12-3/TRBV12-4	many	13	TRBJ1-2	-	CASSLDMSYGYTF	TGTGCCAGCAGTTTGGACATGAGCTATGGCTACACCTTC
TRBV7-2	-	14	TRBJ1-2	-	CASSPQTTNYGYTF	TGTGCCAGCAGCCCACAAACAACTAACTATGGCTACACCTTC
TRBV7-3	-	15	TRBJ2-3	TRBD1	CASSFSPDRGDTQYF	TGTGCCAGCAGCTTCTCGCCCGACAGGGGGGATACGCAGTATTTT
TRBV5-1	many	14	TRBJ2-3	TRBD2	CASSWGGTTDTQYF	TGCGCCAGCAGCTGGGGGGGGACCACAGATACGCAGTATTTT
TRBV24-1	few	17	TRBJ2-5	-	CATSDLWNTRTEETQYF	TGTGCCACCAGTGATTTGTGGAATACAAGGACAGAGGAGACCCAGTACTTC
TRBV5-6	-	15	TRBJ2-5	-	CASSLTSGAWETQYF	TGTGCCAGCAGCTTAACATCGGGGGCGTGGGAGACCCAGTACTTC
TRBV7-2	-	15	TRBJ2-7	-	CASSLALASSYEQYF	TGTGCCAGCAGCTTAGCGTTGGCGAGCTCCTACGAGCAGTACTTC
TRBV20-1	-	14	TRBJ2-7	TRBD1	CSAREYRGIGEQYF	TGCAGTGCTAGAGAATACAGGGGAATTGGGGAGCAGTACTTC
TRBV4-2	many	15	TRBJ2-7	-	CASSQDSGYGYEQYF	TGTGCCAGCAGCCAGGACTCAGGTTACGGCTACGAGCAGTACTTC
TRBV6-1	-	15	TRBJ1-2	-	CASSAGTTLIRGYTF	TGTGCCAGCAGTGCCGGGACAACATTAATTCGGGGCTACACCTTC
TRBV6-1	-	15	TRBJ1-2	TRBD1	CASSEWTGLNYGYTF	TGTGCCAGCAGTGAATGGACAGGGTTAAACTATGGCTACACCTTC
TRBV6-6	-	14	TRBJ1-4	-	CASSTTATNEKLFF	TGTGCCAGCAGTACGACAGCAACTAATGAAAAACTGTTTTTT
TRBV12-3/TRBV12-4	many	13	TRBJ2-2	-	CASSRILPPVLFF	TGTGCCAGCAGTAGGATCCTACCCCCCGTGCTGTTTTTT
TRBV5-1	few	11	TRBJ1-1	-	CASIRDTEAFF	TGCGCCAGTATTAGGGACACTGAAGCTTTCTTT
TRBV15	many	18	TRBJ2-3	-	CATSRDGLGPGEVDTQYF	TGTGCCACCAGCAGAGACGGCTTAGGGCCCGGTGAGGTGGATACGCAGTATTTT
TRBV5-1	few	14	TRBJ1-2	TRBD1	CASSRPEGAYGYTF	TGCGCCAGCAGCCGTCCGGAGGGGGCCTATGGCTACACCTTC
TRBV10-3	few	14	TRBJ2-6	-	CAITAEAGANVLTF	TGTGCCATCACTGCGGAAGCTGGGGCCAACGTCCTGACTTTC
TRBV7-8	few	14	TRBJ1-4	-	CASSIRSTNEKLFF	TGTGCCAGCAGCATCAGATCAACTAATGAAAAACTGTTTTTT
TRBV20-1	few	14	TRBJ2-1	-	CSARELSPYNEQFF	TGCAGTGCTAGAGAGCTAAGCCCCTACAATGAGCAGTTCTTC
TRBV10-3	many	13	TRBJ1-4	-	CAISRDFNEKLFF	TGTGCCATCAGCCGGGACTTTAATGAAAAACTGTTTTTT
TRBV2	-	12	TRBJ1-2	-	CASRQGGYGYTF	TGTGCCAGCAGGCAGGGAGGCTATGGCTACACCTTC
TRBV6-2/TRBV6-3	-	14	TRBJ2-7	-	CASSYTRGAYEQYF	TGTGCCAGCAGTTACACTAGGGGGGCCTACGAGCAGTACTTC
TRBV20-1	few	14	TRBJ2-5	TRBD1	CSAESQGLRGTQYF	TGCAGTGCTGAATCACAGGGGTTAAGGGGGACCCAGTACTTC
TRBV24-1	few	16	TRBJ2-6	-	CATSDPGGSGANVLTF	TGTGCCACCAGTGACCCAGGCGGGTCTGGGGCCAACGTCCTGACTTTC
TRBV10-3	many	13	TRBJ2-5	-	CAISATGQETQYF	TGTGCCATCAGTGCCACAGGGCAAGAGACCCAGTACTTC
TRBV6-2/TRBV6-3	-	15	TRBJ1-5	-	CATSGGGGNNQPQHF	TGTGCCACCTCCGGCGGCGGGGGGAACAATCAGCCCCAGCATTTT
TRBV28	few	15	TRBJ2-1	TRBD1	CASSYQHAQGVNGFF	TGTGCCAGCAGTTACCAACACGCACAGGGGGTGAATGGGTTCTTC
TRBV12-3/TRBV12-4	few	15	TRBJ1-2	-	CASSLSTGSGDGYTF	TGTGCCAGCAGTTTATCCACAGGATCGGGCGATGGCTACACCTTC
TRBV20-1	few	14	TRBJ2-1	TRBD2	CSARAPSGEGEQFF	TGCAGTGCTAGAGCCCCTTCCGGGGAGGGTGAGCAGTTCTTC
TRBV28	few	15	TRBJ2-7	-	CASSLVFGLTYEQYF	TGTGCCAGCAGTTTAGTGTTTGGACTAACCTACGAGCAGTACTTC
TRBV24-1	few	14	TRBJ2-5	-	CATSDSWGQETQYF	TGTGCCACCAGTGATTCTTGGGGACAAGAGACCCAGTACTTC
TRBV20-1	few	11	TRBJ2-7	-	CSARVLPEQYF	TGCAGTGCTAGAGTCCTTCCCGAGCAGTACTTC
TRBV9	-	14	TRBJ1-6	-	CASSVMAYNSPLHF	TGTGCCAGCAGCGTAATGGCCTATAATTCACCCCTCCACTTT
TRBV7-2	-	16	TRBJ2-7	TRBD1	CASSLGQGISSYEQYF	TGTGCCAGCAGCTTAGGACAGGGCATAAGCTCCTACGAGCAGTACTTC
TRBV7-6	-	14	TRBJ2-7	TRBD2	CASSSGRNWFEQYF	TGTGCCAGCAGCTCCGGGAGGAATTGGTTCGAGCAGTACTTC
TRBV10-3	-	17	TRBJ2-3	-	CAISESSPYSGSDTQYF	TGTGCCATCAGTGAGTCGTCCCCCTACAGCGGGTCAGATACGCAGTATTTT
TRBV20-1	few	12	TRBJ1-5	TRBD1	CRAGQGTQPQHF	TGCAGGGCCGGACAGGGAACTCAGCCCCAGCATTTT
TRBV27	-	16	TRBJ2-1	TRBD1	CASSYTDRVLDNEQFF	TGTGCCAGCAGTTATACGGACAGGGTCCTTGACAATGAGCAGTTCTTC
TRBV20-1	-	15	TRBJ2-1	TRBD2	CSALGLGVSYNEQFF	TGCAGTGCACTGGGACTAGGTGTCTCCTACAATGAGCAGTTCTTC
TRBV30	many	13	TRBJ1-5	-	CAWSSSGNQPQHF	TGTGCCTGGAGCTCAAGTGGCAATCAGCCCCAGCATTTT
TRBV20-1	-	14	TRBJ1-6	-	CSARQGSSDSPLHF	TGCAGTGCTAGACAAGGGTCATCAGATTCACCCCTCCACTTT
TRBV10-3	-	13	TRBJ2-7	-	CAISESIGGEQYF	TGTGCCATCAGTGAGTCGATTGGTGGCGAGCAGTACTTC
TRBV5-1	many	13	TRBJ2-7	-	CATSWGQSYEQYF	TGCGCCACGTCATGGGGGCAGTCCTACGAGCAGTACTTC